This T cell receptor beta chain originates from a study of blood T cell repertoires in COVID-19. Trimming pared 0 bases from V and 7 bases from J, leaving 18 bases between. Germline-derived CDR1 and CDR2 are LGHNA and YNFKEQ. The CDR3 has 16 amino acids. Each participant's cohort was designated according to participant-reported clinical history. The data were produced by immunoSEQ multiplex PCR, yet TCRdb's version contains in-frame clones alone and is incomplete. The sample records about 180,000 clones, more than 75% being singletons. This chain links TRBV4-2 with TRBJ1-2; tentatively, D is TRBD1 (6 bases). The sequencing input was PBMCs or T cells enriched from blood (not recorded which). The clonotype was recovered from a woman aged 25 to 39 who had recovered from COVID-19. CDR3 protein: CASSQDVNWGGAGYTF. CDR3 DNA: TGTGCCAGCAGCCAAGACGTCAACTGGGGGGGGGCTGGCTACACCTTC.